These 24 T cell receptor beta chains originate from one sample sequenced in a study of spatial heterogeneity in lung cancer. One entry per CDR3 protein, called by TCRdb with MiXCR from the 5' RACE reads. The sample holds roughly 11,000 distinct CDR3 sequences, about 4% seen once. Time point: sample taken at primary tumor resection. The study sequenced unsorted whole RNA from tumor, nontumor lung or frozen PBMC. The source was normal lung tissue next to the tumor, collected at surgery. These receptors all stem from a male donor with early-stage non-small cell lung cancer.

For this clonotype: Within a library made for alpha chains, this beta chain is off target, and its count is uninformative. The rearrangement links TRBV7-3 to TRBJ2-2, with 11 bases aligning to TRBD1. Germline V gene data show CDR1 as SGHTA and CDR2 as FQGTGA. This CDR3 is built from 14 residues. The J segment lost 5 bases and the V segment lost 5 bases, leaving 1 base of the junction unmatched. CDR3 sequence reads: CASSGTGGTGELFF. The CDR3 DNA reads TGTGCCAGCAGCGGGACAGGGGGAACCGGGGAGCTGTTTTTT.

This clonotype was found many times. This beta chain is a stray sequence in a library constructed for alpha chains; its clone size is not meaningful. The chain carries TRBV6-2 or TRBV6-3 and TRBJ1-1; D is undetermined. The CDR3 is made up of 13 amino acids. V lost 6 bases and J 5 bases, leaving 13 bases between the germline ends. From germline, CDR1 is MNHEY and CDR2 SVGEGT. As DNA, the CDR3 is TGTGCCAGCAGCTTCACAATGGTGACTGAAGCTTTCTTT. Encoded protein: CASSFTMVTEAFF.

This clonotype is categorized as medium-sized. This beta chain lies outside the target of a library built for alpha chains; its clone size means little. The rearrangement joins TRBV20-1 to TRBJ2-1, with 7 bases fitting TRBD2. The CDR3 has 16 residues. The V gene's germline CDR1 is DFQATT and CDR2 SNEGSKA (reference sequence). V lost 0 bases to trimming and J lost 4 bases; unmatched junction nucleotides: 9. CDR3 sequence reads: CSARDGGRESYNEQFF. As DNA, the CDR3 is TGCAGTGCTAGAGATGGCGGGCGGGAGTCATACAATGAGCAGTTCTTC.

With respect to this clonotype: In a library made to pick up alpha chains, this beta chain is a stray read with a size that means little. The chain uses TRBV18 and TRBJ2-2, with D possibly matching TRBD2 (5 bases). Trimming took off 0 bases at V and 4 bases at J, with 15 bases between the two ends. Germline CDR1 is KGHSH and CDR2 is LQKENI. CDR3 length: 17 amino acids. This chain's CDR3 is CASSPPFMKAGTGELFF. CDR3 in DNA: TGTGCCAGCTCACCACCTTTTATGAAGGCGGGCACCGGGGAGCTGTTTTTT.

This clonotype was counted at least ten times. A library made for alpha chains picked up this beta chain off target, so its size means little. This chain joins TRBV30 and TRBJ1-4; no reliable D call. V lost 0 bases to trimming and J lost 2 bases, with 10 bases between them. The CDR3 contains 15 residues. Germline lookup yields CDR1 GTSNPN and CDR2 SVGIG (reference sequence). The DNA of the CDR3 is TGTGCCTGGAGTGTTATGGGAACGACTAATGAAAAACTGTTTTTT. Its protein is CAWSVMGTTNEKLFF.

This clonotype was seen repeatedly, ten times or more. The size of this beta chain means little, since it is a stray read in a library made for alpha chains. This chain connects TRBV20-1 to TRBJ1-1; 11 nucleotides match TRBD1. V lost 6 bases to trimming and J lost 9 bases; unmatched junction nucleotides: 9. Germline V gene data show CDR1 as DFQATT and CDR2 as SNEGSKA (reference sequence). The CDR3 length is 13 residues. The CDR3 reads CSAIRTGGDQAFF. CDR3 bases: TGCAGTGCCATAAGGACAGGGGGCGATCAAGCTTTCTTT.

This clonotype was seen repeatedly, ten times or more. This beta chain is a stray sequence in a library constructed for alpha chains; its clone size is not meaningful. The chain couples TRBV6-5 to TRBJ2-2, with D unclear. Trimming took 0 bases from V and 4 from J, leaving 12 bases between them. The CDR3 has 16 amino acids. The germline V gene encodes CDR1 MNHEY and CDR2 SVGAGI. DNA for the CDR3: TGTGCCAGCAGTTACTCGACCCCGATCCCCACCGGGGAGCTGTTTTTT. It specifies CASSYSTPIPTGELFF.

Concerning this clonotype: In a library made to pick up alpha chains, this beta chain is a stray read with a size that means little. V is TRBV2 and J is TRBJ2-3; 8 nucleotides align to TRBD2. The CDR3 is 17 residues long. V shed 0 bases and J 0 bases; nucleotides not matched to a gene: 5. In germline, CDR1 is SNHLY, CDR2 FYNNEI. CDR3 region: CASSEAPGGWSTDTQYF. In nucleotides, the CDR3 is TGTGCCAGCAGTGAAGCCCCGGGAGGGTGGAGCACAGATACGCAGTATTTT.

Ten or more counts support this clonotype. This beta chain is a stray sequence in a library constructed for alpha chains; its clone size is not meaningful. This sequence joins TRBV12-3 or TRBV12-4 and TRBJ2-7; TRBD2 matches 9 bases. With V trimmed by 3 bases and J by 4 bases, 4 bases remained unmatched. This CDR3 comprises 14 residues. As DNA, the CDR3 is TGTGCCAGCAGTTTGCGGGAGGGGTATTACGAGCAGTACTTC. It specifies CASSLREGYYEQYF.

This clonotype ranks as medium-sized (0.01 to 0.1%). The library was designed around alpha chains, so this beta chain is a stray read whose abundance carries little weight. CDR3 region: CASSQGDGSNTEAFF. CDR3 nucleotides: TGCGCCAGCAGCCAGGGGGACGGTTCGAACACTGAAGCTTTCTTT. The chain recombines TRBV4-1 with TRBJ1-1; D possibly corresponds to TRBD1 (5 bases). The CDR3 consists of 15 residues. Trimming stripped 3 bases from V and 1 base from J, with 12 bases between. The germline CDR1 and CDR2 sequences are MGHRA and YSYEKL.

This clonotype was counted many times. As an off-target read in a library built for alpha chains, this beta chain has a frequency of little significance. The CDR3 protein is CASSPRQGSSYEQYF. The CDR3 DNA reads TGTGCCAGCTCCCCCAGACAGGGAAGCTCCTACGAGCAGTACTTC. This chain connects TRBV18 to TRBJ2-7; the match to TRBD1 covers 7 bases. With 6 bases clipped from V and 0 bases from J, the junction kept 8 bases outside the gene matches. CDR1 is KGHSH and CDR2 is LQKENI in the germline V gene. CDR3 length equals 15 residues.

This clonotype showed up many times. Because the library targeted alpha chains, this beta chain is an off-target read whose size means little. Here the CDR3 reads CSPWARGTQYF. As DNA, the CDR3 is TGCAGCCCATGGGCGCGAGGGACCCAGTACTTC. The J gene is TRBJ2-5, the V gene TRBV29-1; D unclear. Germline assignment: CDR1 SQVTM and CDR2 ANQGSEA. The CDR3 extends over 11 amino acids. V dropped 8 bases and J dropped 7 bases, with 14 bases sitting between them.

This clonotype turned up a few times. Within a library made for alpha chains, this beta chain is off target, and its count is uninformative. V gene TRBV6-1 combines with J gene TRBJ1-2, with D perhaps TRBD1 (5 bases). V lost 1 base, J lost 6 bases, and 15 bases lay in between. Germline V gene data show CDR1 as MNHNS and CDR2 as SASEGT. The CDR3 is made up of 15 amino acids. The CDR3 nucleotides read TGTGCCAGCAGTGAAGTACACGCAGCGGGGGATGGCTACACCTTC. Protein: CASSEVHAAGDGYTF.

The table lists this clonotype with many counts. This beta chain appears as a stray read in a library generated for alpha chains; its size is not informative. CDR3 loop: CSARLGAENEQFF. CDR3 nucleotides: TGCAGTGCCAGACTGGGGGCGGAGAATGAGCAGTTCTTC. The chain combines TRBV20-1 with TRBJ2-1; weak D call: TRBD1 (6 bases). The V gene lost 6 bases and the J gene lost 7 bases, with 16 bases spanning the gap. CDR1 is DFQATT and CDR2 is SNEGSKA in the germline V gene (reference sequence). CDR3 length: 13 amino acids.

This clonotype was picked up many times. Because the library targeted alpha chains, this beta chain is an off-target read whose size means little. V and J are TRBV6-2 or TRBV6-3 and TRBJ2-1, with a possible D match to TRBD2 (6 bases). The CDR3 is 15 amino acids. CDR1 and CDR2 (germline): MNHEY, SVGEGT. V lost 2 bases and J lost 10, with 18 bases in between. The CDR3 DNA is TGTGCCAGCAGTTACGCACGGCCCCGGAGGGTAGAGCAGTTCTTC. The encoded protein is CASSYARPRRVEQFF.

This clonotype was seen repeatedly, ten times or more. This beta chain represents an off-target read in a library built for alpha chains; its size is of limited meaning. The CDR3 here is CASSLVILGSSDTQYF. The CDR3 nucleotides are TGTGCCAGCAGCTTGGTTATCCTGGGTTCGTCAGATACGCAGTATTTT. V and J are TRBV5-4 and TRBJ2-3; D unresolved. V lost 0 bases and J 4 bases, leaving 15 bases between the germline ends. The CDR3 spans 16 residues. The germline gives CDR1 SGHNT, CDR2 YYREEE (reference sequence). Full variable domain (remainder filled in from reference TRBV5-4 and TRBJ2-3): ETGVTQSPTHLIKTRGQQVTLRCSSQSGHNTVSWYQQALGQGPQFIFQYYREEENGRGNFPPRFSGLQFPNYSSELNVNALELDDSALYLCASSLVILGSSDTQYFGPGTRLTVL.

In its sample, this clonotype is medium-sized. This beta chain turned up in a library designed for alpha chains; as an off-target read, its abundance says little. J is TRBJ1-5 and V is TRBV12-3 or TRBV12-4; D is uncertain. CDR3 length: 14 residues. V lost 2 bases to trimming and J lost 4 bases, with 9 bases between them. In DNA, the CDR3 is TGTGCCAGCAGTTTAAGTGGACCGAATCAGCCCCAGCATTTT. Translating gives CASSLSGPNQPQHF.

At least ten counts were recorded for this clonotype. This beta chain lies outside the target of a library built for alpha chains; its clone size means little. V is TRBV5-1 and J is TRBJ2-5; no definite D call. The germline gives CDR1 SGHRS, CDR2 YFSETQ. V lost 0 bases to trimming and J lost 1 base, with 4 bases between them. The length of the CDR3 is 13 residues. The CDR3 nucleotides read TGCGCCAGCAGCTTGGGGTCCCAAGAGACCCAGTACTTC. Encoded protein: CASSLGSQETQYF.

This clonotype qualifies as medium-sized (0.01 to 0.1%). This beta chain lies outside the target of a library built for alpha chains; its clone size means little. The rearrangement uses TRBV10-1 and TRBJ2-1; D unclear. This CDR3 has 13 residues. The V and J ends lost 4 bases and 5 bases respectively, with 9 bases between them. The germline gives CDR1 WNHNN, CDR2 SYGVQD (reference sequence). In DNA form, the CDR3 reads TGCGCCAGCAGTGGTTCAGGTGACAATGAGCAGTTCTTC. Residues: CASSGSGDNEQFF.

By share of the sample, this clonotype is medium-sized. The library was prepared for alpha chains; this beta chain is a stray read, so its frequency means little. The rearrangement joins TRBV7-9 to TRBJ1-5, with TRBD1 matching 9 bases. Per the germline V gene, CDR1 is SEHNR and CDR2 is FQNEAQ (reference sequence). Trimming took 3 bases from V and 4 from J; bases not matched to a gene: 1. The CDR3 has 14 residues. CDR3: CASSLGQGNQPQHF. The CDR3 nucleotides are TGTGCCAGCAGCTTGGGACAGGGTAATCAGCCCCAGCATTTT.

On this clonotype itself: This beta chain is an unintended read in a library built for alpha chains; its size means little. The chain employs TRBV11-1 and TRBJ2-5; 7 positions agree with TRBD1. The CDR3 has 12 amino acids. The germline CDR1 and CDR2 sequences are SGHAT and FQDESV (reference sequence). With V trimmed by 5 bases and J by 7 bases, 4 bases remained unmatched. CDR3: CASSPQGRTQYF. For the CDR3, the DNA is TGTGCCAGCAGCCCACAGGGGAGGACCCAGTACTTC.

This clonotype was recorded at least ten times. This beta chain came through as a stray read in a library set up for alpha chains, and its size says little. The chain links TRBV20-1 to TRBJ1-3, with D maybe TRBD1 (6 bases). This CDR3 has 14 amino acids. From germline, CDR1 is DFQATT and CDR2 SNEGSKA (reference sequence). Trimming removed 0 bases from V and 4 bases from J, with 10 bases in between. CDR3 in amino acids: CSARDTGRGNTIYF. DNA of the CDR3: TGCAGTGCTAGAGATACAGGGAGAGGAAACACCATATATTTT.

This clonotype has more than one count but fewer than ten. Found in a library prepared for alpha chains, this beta chain is an off-target read, and its abundance has little meaning. The rearrangement uses TRBV7-6 and TRBJ2-3, with D possibly matching TRBD2 (6 bases). The length of the CDR3 is 16 residues. The V gene's germline CDR1 is SGHVS and CDR2 FNYEAQ. The V end was cut by 5 bases, the J end by 6 bases, with 21 bases between. CDR3 region: CASSVTGSWGVDTQYF. The DNA for the CDR3 is TGTGCCAGCAGCGTGACCGGGTCCTGGGGGGTTGATACGCAGTATTTT.

This clonotype was recorded at least ten times. This beta chain is off target for a library built for alpha chains, so its abundance means little. J is TRBJ2-1 and V is TRBV20-1; D is perhaps TRBD2 (6 bases). V shed 0 bases and J shed 0 bases, with 9 bases lying between them. In germline, CDR1 is DFQATT, CDR2 SNEGSKA (reference sequence). The CDR3 has 15 amino acids. In nucleotides, the CDR3 is TGCAGTGCTAGAGAGGGGGGAAGCTCCTACAATGAGCAGTTCTTC. Translating it yields CSAREGGSSYNEQFF.